The next 23 T cell receptor beta chains were all read from a single sample in a study of blood T cell repertoires in COVID-19. The data were produced by immunoSEQ multiplex PCR, yet TCRdb's version contains in-frame clones alone and is incomplete. The data show about 160,000 clones, over 80% seen once. Sequencing was carried out using peripheral blood. These receptor sequences come from a man aged 30 to 39 with COVID-19, enrolled during active disease.

The chain couples TRBV12-3 or TRBV12-4 to TRBJ2-7, with D possibly being TRBD2 (5 bases). The CDR3 is made up of 13 amino acids. Trimming removed 8 bases at V and 6 bases at J, with 17 bases between. CDR3: CASGSGPPGEQYF. The CDR3 bases are TGTGCCAGCGGGAGCGGACCCCCGGGCGAGCAGTACTTC.

About this clone itself: The junction does not match germline at one end; this may be a read error. The J gene is TRBJ1-2, the V gene TRBV5-6; D unclear. The germline gives CDR1 SGHDT, CDR2 YYEEEE. This CDR3 contains 11 residues. The CDR3 DNA sequence: TGTGCCAGCAGCCGTCCCGGCAGGCCGGCCTTC. Translated: CASSRPGRPAF.

The chain recombines TRBV27 with TRBJ1-1; no definite D call. This CDR3 is 13 amino acids long. The germline CDR1 and CDR2 sequences are MNHEY and SMNVEV (reference sequence). V was cut by 4 bases and J by 0 bases, with 6 bases left in between. CDR3 region: CASSSHMNTEAFF. CDR3 DNA sequence: TGTGCCAGCAGTTCCCACATGAACACTGAAGCTTTCTTT.

This clone appeared a few times. The V and J genes are TRBV28 and TRBJ1-1, with 9 bases matching TRBD1. Per germline, CDR1 MDHEN and CDR2 SYDVKM. The CDR3 is 16 amino acids. With 5 bases clipped from V and 1 base from J, the junction kept 8 bases outside the gene matches. The CDR3 DNA reads TGTGCCAGCAGTCCCGCCCGGGACAGGGCGAACACTGAAGCTTTCTTT. It translates to CASSPARDRANTEAFF. The variable domain in full, with the rest retrieved from reference TRBV28 and TRBJ1-1, is DVKVTQSSRYLVKRTGEKVFLECVQDMDHENMFWYRQDPGLGLRLIYFSYDVKMKEKGDIPEGYSVSREKKERFSLILESASTNQTSMYLCASSPARDRANTEAFFGQGTRLTVV.

This sequence joins TRBV5-1 and TRBJ1-2, with 11 bases aligning to TRBD1. Germline V gene sequence: CDR1 SGHRS, CDR2 YFSETQ. The ends lost 3 bases at V and 7 bases at J; junction bases unmatched: 8. The CDR3 is 15 amino acids. The CDR3: CASSWGAGQGVGYTF. The CDR3 bases are TGCGCCAGCAGCTGGGGAGCGGGACAGGGGGTTGGCTACACCTTC.

The chain is built from TRBV6-6 and TRBJ1-1; TRBD1 is a possible D gene (5 bases). CDR1 is MNHNY and CDR2 is SVGAGI in the germline V gene (reference sequence). The CDR3 is made up of 13 amino acids. V lost 5 bases, J lost 1 base, and 8 bases lay in between. The CDR3 reads CASSPTGNTEAFF. The CDR3 nucleotides read TGTGCCAGCAGTCCCACAGGGAACACTGAAGCTTTCTTT.

The chain carries TRBV28 and TRBJ2-7; 7 positions agree with TRBD1. Germline assignment: CDR1 MDHEN and CDR2 SYDVKM. V trimming: 11 bases; J trimming: 1 base; junction bases outside the gene matches: 5. The CDR3 has 12 amino acids. CDR3 amino acids: CAVQGVSYEQYF. The CDR3 DNA is TGTGCCGTTCAGGGGGTATCCTACGAGCAGTACTTC.

The genes are TRBV6-6 and TRBJ2-7; 9 bases are a match to TRBD1. There are 15 residues in the CDR3. Germline CDR1 MNHNY, CDR2 SVGAGI (reference sequence). V trimming: 8 bases; J trimming: 2 bases; junction bases outside the gene matches: 10. The CDR3 DNA follows: TGTGCCAGCGAGACAGGGGGAGGACTGACCTACGAGCAGTACTTC. Translated, it gives CASETGGGLTYEQYF.

V is TRBV6-5 and J is TRBJ2-7, with 10 bases lining up with TRBD1. V was clipped by 3 bases and J by 6 bases; unmatched bases: 8. The CDR3 is 15 amino acids. CDR1 MNHEY and CDR2 SVGAGI come from the germline V gene. The DNA for the CDR3 is TGTGCCAGCAGTTATGGGGGACAGGGGAGCCCCGAGCAGTACTTC. As protein: CASSYGGQGSPEQYF.

The CDR3, as DNA: TGTGCCAGCAGTTACCGGTTGAACACTGAAGCTTTCTTT. It specifies CASSYRLNTEAFF. The chain uses TRBV6-2 or TRBV6-3 and TRBJ1-1, with unresolved D. CDR1 is MNHEY and CDR2 is SVGEGT in the germline V gene. The CDR3 runs 13 residues. V was shortened by 2 bases and J by 0 bases, with 4 bases between the two germline ends.

This rearrangement joins TRBV7-6 to TRBJ2-7; D remains unclear. Germline loops: CDR1 SGHVS, CDR2 FNYEAQ. This CDR3 spans 11 amino acids. V lost 1 base to trimming and J lost 8 bases, with 6 bases between them. The CDR3 DNA reads as TGTGCCAGCAGCTTAGATCCCAAGCAGTACTTC. Protein: CASSLDPKQYF.

The chain recombines TRBV29-1 with TRBJ2-1, with D maybe TRBD1 (5 bases). The CDR3 spans 13 residues. V was pared by 3 bases and J by 8 bases, with 14 bases between. Germline V gene sequence: CDR1 SQVTM, CDR2 ANQGSEA. CDR3 sequence: CSVERQGPDEQFF. CDR3 DNA: TGCAGCGTTGAGAGGCAGGGCCCCGATGAGCAGTTCTTC.

The chain joins TRBV6-5 to TRBJ2-7; maybe TRBD1 (5 bases). Looked up from germline, CDR1 is MNHEY and CDR2 is SVGAGI. V lost 0 bases and J 1 base, leaving 7 bases between the germline ends. The CDR3 runs to 14 residues. CDR3 bases: TGTGCCAGCAGTTACTCTCGACAGTCCTACGAGCAGTACTTC. Translating gives CASSYSRQSYEQYF.

The gene calls are TRBV7-8 and TRBJ1-5; TRBD1 is a possible D gene (6 bases). Trimming pared 0 bases from V and 5 bases from J, leaving 11 bases between. Germline V gene lookup returns CDR1 SGHVS and CDR2 FQNEAQ. This CDR3 has 15 residues. This CDR3 is CASSLAVRGHQPQHF. CDR3 nucleotide sequence: TGTGCCAGCAGCTTAGCGGTCAGGGGTCATCAGCCCCAGCATTTT.

V usage is TRBV10-3 and J usage is TRBJ1-1; maybe TRBD1 (5 bases). The CDR3 is 14 amino acids. Germline V gives CDR1 ENHRY, CDR2 SYGVKD. Trimming stripped 1 base from V and 4 bases from J, with 10 bases between. CDR3 bases: TGTGCCATCAGTGAGTTTAGGGGTTCCACTGAAGCTTTCTTT. It translates to CAISEFRGSTEAFF.

V usage is TRBV3-1 (or the pseudogene TRBV3-2) and J usage is TRBJ2-7, with 9 bases that match TRBD1. Germline lookup yields CDR1 LGHDT and CDR2 YNNKEL (reference sequence). Losses at the gene ends were 1 base for V and 2 bases for J; bases not matched to a gene: 3. The CDR3 is made up of 15 amino acids. Here the CDR3 reads CASSQVQGAPYEQYF. CDR3 nucleotide sequence: TGTGCCAGCAGCCAAGTACAGGGGGCACCCTACGAGCAGTACTTC.

The chain recombines TRBV19 with TRBJ2-1, with 9 bases lining up with TRBD1. The CDR3 runs 16 residues. The V segment lost 6 bases and the J segment 7 bases; nucleotides outside the gene matches: 13. The germline gives CDR1 LNHDA, CDR2 SQIVND (reference sequence). The CDR3 DNA reads TGTGCCAGTAGGGACGCCGCGACAGGGGGTTGGAATGAGCAGTTCTTC. This translates into CASRDAATGGWNEQFF. The full variable domain, with the rest looked up from reference TRBV19 and TRBJ2-1, is DGGITQSPKYLFRKEGQNVTLSCEQNLNHDAMYWYRQDPGQGLRLIYYSQIVNDFQKGDIAEGYSVSREKKESFPLTVTSAQKNPTAFYLCASRDAATGGWNEQFFGPGTRLTVL.

The J gene is TRBJ2-7, the V gene TRBV5-6; weak D call: TRBD1 (5 bases). Trimming left V 0 bases short and J 2 bases short, with 9 bases between. This CDR3 comprises 14 residues. Germline V CDR1 and CDR2: SGHDT, YYEEEE. CDR3 sequence: CASSLEPRAYEQYF. The CDR3 DNA follows: TGTGCCAGCAGCTTGGAACCCAGGGCCTACGAGCAGTACTTC.

The rearrangement uses TRBV6-5 and TRBJ2-7; 7 bases align to TRBD2. The V segment lost 11 bases and the J segment 6 bases; nucleotides outside the gene matches: 13. The CDR3 consists of 13 residues. The germline V gene encodes CDR1 MNHEY and CDR2 SVGAGI. The chain's CDR3 is CASGAQGGSEQYF. The CDR3 coding sequence is TGTGCCTCCGGGGCTCAGGGAGGGAGCGAGCAGTACTTC.

This CDR3 reads CASSQAADTQYF. The CDR3 region has the DNA TGTGCCAGCAGCCAAGCGGCAGATACGCAGTATTTT. The V gene is TRBV3-1 (or the pseudogene TRBV3-2), the J gene TRBJ2-3; D gene unclear. This CDR3 contains 12 residues. The germline V and J ends were trimmed by 1 base and 4 bases, with 3 bases remaining between them. Germline V gene lookup returns CDR1 LGHDT and CDR2 YNNKEL (reference sequence).

This clone was observed a few times. J is TRBJ2-1 and V is TRBV3-1 (or the pseudogene TRBV3-2); possibly TRBD1 for D (6 bases). V lost 0 bases to trimming and J lost 0 bases, with 9 bases between them. The CDR3 runs to 16 residues. Germline CDR1 LGHDT, CDR2 YNNKEL (reference sequence). CDR3 amino acids: CASSQDPDSSYNEQFF. CDR3 nucleotides: TGTGCCAGCAGCCAAGATCCGGACAGCTCCTACAATGAGCAGTTCTTC.

The chain carries TRBV19 and TRBJ1-2; TRBD1 agrees at 7 bases. V was pared by 5 bases and J by 6 bases, with 12 bases of the junction left unmatched. The CDR3 is 15 amino acids. CDR1 and CDR2 (germline): LNHDA, SQIVND (reference sequence). The CDR3: CASSDARTGNHGYTF. As DNA, the CDR3 is TGTGCCAGTAGTGACGCCCGGACAGGCAACCATGGCTACACCTTC.

V usage is TRBV4-3 and J usage is TRBJ1-5; D unclear. The CDR3 length is 16 residues. The germline V gene encodes CDR1 LGHNA and CDR2 YSLEER. V dropped 0 bases and J dropped 1 base, with 10 bases sitting between them. The chain's CDR3 is CASSQDRSGSNQPQHF. The CDR3 DNA reads TGCGCCAGCAGCCAAGATCGATCGGGGAGCAATCAGCCCCAGCATTTT.